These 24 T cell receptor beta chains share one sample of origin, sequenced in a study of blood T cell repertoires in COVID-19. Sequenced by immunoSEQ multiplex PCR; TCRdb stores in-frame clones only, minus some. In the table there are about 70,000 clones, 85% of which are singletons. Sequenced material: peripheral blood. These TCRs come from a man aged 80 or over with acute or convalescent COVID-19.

The chain's CDR3 is CSACGQSQETQYF. The CDR3 region has the DNA TGCAGTGCTTGTGGACAGTCCCAAGAGACCCAGTACTTC. The rearrangement links TRBV20-1 to TRBJ2-5; TRBD1 is a possible D gene (6 bases). Deletions cut 5 bases from V and 1 base from J, with 11 bases between. CDR1 and CDR2 from the germline V gene are DFQATT and SNEGSKA (reference sequence). CDR3 length equals 13 residues.

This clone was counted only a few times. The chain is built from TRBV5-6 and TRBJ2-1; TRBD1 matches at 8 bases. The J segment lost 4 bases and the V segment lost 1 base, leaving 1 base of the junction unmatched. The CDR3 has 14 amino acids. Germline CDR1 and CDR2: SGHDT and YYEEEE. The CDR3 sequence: CASSLYRGYNEQFF. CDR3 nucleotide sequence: TGTGCCAGCAGCTTGTACAGGGGGTACAATGAGCAGTTCTTC.

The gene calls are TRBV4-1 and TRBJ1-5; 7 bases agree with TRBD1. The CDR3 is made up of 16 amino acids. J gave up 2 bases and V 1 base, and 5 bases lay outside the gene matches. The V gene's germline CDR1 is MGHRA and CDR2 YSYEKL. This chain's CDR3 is CASSQARGLGNQPQHF. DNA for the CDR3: TGCGCCAGCAGCCAAGCAAGGGGGCTAGGCAATCAGCCCCAGCATTTT.

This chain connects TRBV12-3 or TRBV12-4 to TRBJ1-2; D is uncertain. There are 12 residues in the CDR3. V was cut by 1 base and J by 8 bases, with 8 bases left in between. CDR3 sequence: CASSLGSLGYTF. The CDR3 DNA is TGTGCCAGCAGTTTAGGAAGCCTCGGCTACACCTTC.

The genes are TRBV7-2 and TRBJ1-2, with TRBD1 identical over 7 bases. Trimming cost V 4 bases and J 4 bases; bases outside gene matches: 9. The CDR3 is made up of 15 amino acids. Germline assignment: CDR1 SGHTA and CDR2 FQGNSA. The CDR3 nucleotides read TGTGCCAGCAGCTCGCTATTAACAGGGGTCTATGGCTACACCTTC. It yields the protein CASSSLLTGVYGYTF. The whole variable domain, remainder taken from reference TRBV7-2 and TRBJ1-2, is GAGVSQSPSNKVTEKGKDVELRCDPISGHTALYWYRQSLGQGLEFLIYFQGNSAPDKSGLPSDRFSAERTGGSVSTLTIQRTQQEDSAVYLCASSSLLTGVYGYTFGSGTRLTVV.

The CDR3 sequence: CATRPPSGGFNEQFF. The CDR3 DNA is TGTGCCACCCGCCCGCCTAGCGGGGGCTTCAATGAGCAGTTCTTC. This rearrangement joins TRBV6-2 or TRBV6-3 to TRBJ2-1, with 10 nucleotides matching TRBD2. This CDR3 comprises 15 residues. CDR1 and CDR2 from the germline V gene are MNHEY and SVGEGT. V trimming: 10 bases; J trimming: 6 bases; junction bases outside the gene matches: 12.

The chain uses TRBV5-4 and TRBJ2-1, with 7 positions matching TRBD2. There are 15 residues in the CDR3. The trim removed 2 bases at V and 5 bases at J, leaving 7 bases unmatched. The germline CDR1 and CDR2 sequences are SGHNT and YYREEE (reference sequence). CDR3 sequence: CASSFRTSAHNEQFF. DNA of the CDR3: TGTGCCAGCAGCTTTCGAACTAGCGCCCACAATGAGCAGTTCTTC.

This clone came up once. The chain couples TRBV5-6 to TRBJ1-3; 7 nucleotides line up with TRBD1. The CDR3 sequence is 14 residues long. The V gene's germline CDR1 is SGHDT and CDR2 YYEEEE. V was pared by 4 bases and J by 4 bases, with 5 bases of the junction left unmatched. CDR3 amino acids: CASSSRRGGNTIYF. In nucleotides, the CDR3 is TGTGCCAGCAGCAGTCGCAGGGGGGGAAACACCATATATTTT.

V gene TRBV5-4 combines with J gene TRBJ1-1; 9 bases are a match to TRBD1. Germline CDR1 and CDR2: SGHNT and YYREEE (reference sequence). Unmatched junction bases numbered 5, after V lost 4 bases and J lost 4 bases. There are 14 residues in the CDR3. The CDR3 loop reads CASSHDRGVTEAFF. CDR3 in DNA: TGTGCCAGCAGCCACGACAGGGGGGTCACTGAAGCTTTCTTT.

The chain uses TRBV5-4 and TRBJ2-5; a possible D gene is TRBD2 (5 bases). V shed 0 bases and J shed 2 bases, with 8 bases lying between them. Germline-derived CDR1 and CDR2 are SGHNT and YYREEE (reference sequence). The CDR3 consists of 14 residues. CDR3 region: CASSLEREQETQYF. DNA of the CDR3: TGTGCCAGCAGCTTGGAACGGGAACAAGAGACCCAGTACTTC.

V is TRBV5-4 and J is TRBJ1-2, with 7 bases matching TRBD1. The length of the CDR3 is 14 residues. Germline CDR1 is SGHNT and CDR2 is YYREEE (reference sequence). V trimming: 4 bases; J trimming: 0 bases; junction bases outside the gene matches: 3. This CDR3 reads CASSRDSSNYGYTF. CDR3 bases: TGTGCCAGCAGCCGGGACAGCTCTAACTATGGCTACACCTTC.

In DNA form, the CDR3 reads TGTGCCAGCAGTTCCAGGGGGAACACTGAAGCTTTCTTT. It specifies CASSSRGNTEAFF. This chain uses TRBV2 with TRBJ1-1, with D perhaps TRBD1 (6 bases). Trimming took off 5 bases at V and 1 base at J, with 8 bases between the two ends. CDR1 SNHLY and CDR2 FYNNEI come from the germline V gene. CDR3 size: 13 residues.

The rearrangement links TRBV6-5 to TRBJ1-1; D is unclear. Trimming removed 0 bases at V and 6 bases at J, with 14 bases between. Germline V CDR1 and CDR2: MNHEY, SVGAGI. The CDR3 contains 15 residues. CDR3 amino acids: CASSYSLKGAAEAFF. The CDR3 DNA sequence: TGTGCCAGCAGTTACTCGCTCAAGGGAGCGGCTGAAGCTTTCTTT.

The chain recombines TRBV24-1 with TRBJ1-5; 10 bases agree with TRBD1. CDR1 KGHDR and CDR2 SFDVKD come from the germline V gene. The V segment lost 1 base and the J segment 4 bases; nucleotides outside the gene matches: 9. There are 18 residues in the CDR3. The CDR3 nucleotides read TGTGCCACCAGTGATTTAGGGCAGACAGGGGGCATTAATCAGCCCCAGCATTTT. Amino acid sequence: CATSDLGQTGGINQPQHF.

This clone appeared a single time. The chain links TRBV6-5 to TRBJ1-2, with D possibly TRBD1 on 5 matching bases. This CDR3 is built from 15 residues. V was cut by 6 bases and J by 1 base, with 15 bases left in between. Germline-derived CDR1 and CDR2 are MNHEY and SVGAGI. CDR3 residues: CASRSGQAFNYGYTF. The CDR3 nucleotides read TGTGCCAGCAGATCCGGACAAGCTTTTAACTATGGCTACACCTTC.

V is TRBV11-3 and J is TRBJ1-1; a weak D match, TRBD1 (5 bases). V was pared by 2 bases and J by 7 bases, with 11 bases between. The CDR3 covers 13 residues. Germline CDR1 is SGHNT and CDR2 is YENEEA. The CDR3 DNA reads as TGTGCCAGCAGCTTAAGCGCAAGGGGTGAAGCTTTCTTT. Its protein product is CASSLSARGEAFF.

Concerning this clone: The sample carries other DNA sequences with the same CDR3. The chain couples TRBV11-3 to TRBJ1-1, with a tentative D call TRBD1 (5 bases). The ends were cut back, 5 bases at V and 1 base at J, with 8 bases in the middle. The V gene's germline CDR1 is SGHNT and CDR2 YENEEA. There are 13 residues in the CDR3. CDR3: CASSPGQNTEAFF. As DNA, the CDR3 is TGTGCCAGCAGCCCCGGACAGAACACTGAAGCTTTCTTT. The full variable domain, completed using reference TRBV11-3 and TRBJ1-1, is EAGVVQSPRYKIIEKKQPVAFWCNPISGHNTLYWYLQNLGQGPELLIRYENEEAVDDSQLPKDRFSAERLKGVDSTLKIQPAELGDSAVYLCASSPGQNTEAFFGQGTRLTVV.

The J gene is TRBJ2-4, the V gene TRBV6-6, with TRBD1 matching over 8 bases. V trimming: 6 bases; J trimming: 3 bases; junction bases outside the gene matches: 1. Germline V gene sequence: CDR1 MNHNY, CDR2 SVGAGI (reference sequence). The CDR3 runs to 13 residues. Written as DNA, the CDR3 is TGTGCCAGCAGGACAGGGGACAAAAACATTCAGTACTTC. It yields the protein CASRTGDKNIQYF.

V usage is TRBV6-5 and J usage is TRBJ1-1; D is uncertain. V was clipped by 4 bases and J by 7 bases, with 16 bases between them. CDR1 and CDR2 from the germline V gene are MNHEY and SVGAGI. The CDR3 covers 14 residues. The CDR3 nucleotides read TGTGCCAGCAGTTTGGCCCGCGGAGCTATTGAAGCTTTCTTT. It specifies CASSLARGAIEAFF.

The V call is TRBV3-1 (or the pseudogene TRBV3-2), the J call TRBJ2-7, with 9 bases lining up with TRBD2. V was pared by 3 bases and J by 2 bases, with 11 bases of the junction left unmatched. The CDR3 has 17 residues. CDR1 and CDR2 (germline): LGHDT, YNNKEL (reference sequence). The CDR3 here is CASSHLFSAGGTYEQYF. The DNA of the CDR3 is TGTGCCAGCAGCCACCTTTTCTCCGCGGGAGGGACCTACGAGCAGTACTTC.

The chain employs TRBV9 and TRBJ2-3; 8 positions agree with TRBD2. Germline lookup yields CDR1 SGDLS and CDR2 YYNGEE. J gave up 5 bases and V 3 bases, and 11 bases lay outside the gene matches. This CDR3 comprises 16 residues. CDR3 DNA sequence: TGTGCCAGCAGCGCACGTGGGGGACTAGTACAAGATACGCAGTATTTT. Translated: CASSARGGLVQDTQYF.

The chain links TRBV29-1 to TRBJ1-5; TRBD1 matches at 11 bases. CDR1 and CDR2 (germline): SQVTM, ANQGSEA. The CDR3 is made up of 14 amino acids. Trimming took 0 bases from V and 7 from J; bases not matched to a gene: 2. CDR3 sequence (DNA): TGCAGCGTTGAAGAAGGGACAGGGGGACAGCCCCAGCATTTT. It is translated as CSVEEGTGGQPQHF. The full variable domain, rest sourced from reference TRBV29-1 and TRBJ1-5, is SAVISQKPSRDICQRGTSLTIQCQVDSQVTMMFWYRQQPGQSLTLIATANQGSEATYESGFVIDKFPISRPNLTFSTLTVSNMSPEDSSIYLCSVEEGTGGQPQHFGDGTRLSIL.

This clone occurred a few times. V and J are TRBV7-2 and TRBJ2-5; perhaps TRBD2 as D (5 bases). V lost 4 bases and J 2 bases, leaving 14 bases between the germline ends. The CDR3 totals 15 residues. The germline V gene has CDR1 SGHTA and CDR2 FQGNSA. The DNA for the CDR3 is TGTGCCAGCAGCTATAGTGGGAGACGTCAAGAGACCCAGTACTTC. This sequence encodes CASSYSGRRQETQYF. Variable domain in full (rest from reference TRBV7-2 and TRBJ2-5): GAGVSQSPSNKVTEKGKDVELRCDPISGHTALYWYRQSLGQGLEFLIYFQGNSAPDKSGLPSDRFSAERTGGSVSTLTIQRTQQEDSAVYLCASSYSGRRQETQYFGPGTRLLVL.

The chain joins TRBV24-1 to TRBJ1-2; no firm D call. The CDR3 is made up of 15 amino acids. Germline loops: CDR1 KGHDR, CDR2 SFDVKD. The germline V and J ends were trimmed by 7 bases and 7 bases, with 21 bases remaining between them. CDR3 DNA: TGTGCCACCAGGGCCCCCCCATTTGAGGAAGGTGGCTACACCTTC. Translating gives CATRAPPFEEGGYTF.